The rows below give T cell receptor beta chains drawn from one sample of a study of blood T cell repertoires in COVID-19. Measured with immunoSEQ multiplex PCR; TCRdb has only the in-frame clones, and not every one. Altogether a few hundred thousand clones are present, around 86% being singletons, with the ten largest covering less than 11%. The sample taken for sequencing was PBMCs or T cells enriched from blood (not recorded which). Receptors originate from a young woman who had recovered from COVID-19. Each CDR3 is given with its conserved first and last residue. The D gene is left open where the match is weak. Only some rows state a clone size, as once, few, many or a class for expanded clones.

j_call: TRBJ1-4; d_call: TRBD1; clone_size: -; v_call: TRBV5-1; cdr3_aa: CASTSGTVHEKLFF; cdr3_nt: TGCGCCAGCACTTCCGGGACAGTGCATGAAAAACTGTTTTTT
j_call: TRBJ2-3; d_call: TRBD2; clone_size: -; v_call: TRBV5-1; cdr3_aa: CASSFGTVTSGFTDTQYF; cdr3_nt: TGCGCCAGCAGCTTCGGGACGGTCACTAGCGGTTTCACAGATACGCAGTATTTT
j_call: TRBJ2-1; d_call: TRBD2; clone_size: -; v_call: TRBV7-2; cdr3_aa: CASSPSGAPYNEQFF; cdr3_nt: TGTGCCAGCAGCCCAAGCGGGGCCCCCTACAATGAGCAGTTCTTC
j_call: TRBJ2-1; d_call: TRBD2; clone_size: once; v_call: TRBV29-1; cdr3_aa: CSVSGGGSYNEQFF; cdr3_nt: TGCAGCGTTTCCGGCGGGGGGTCCTACAATGAGCAGTTCTTC
j_call: TRBJ2-2; d_call: -; clone_size: -; v_call: TRBV30; cdr3_aa: CAWSVPGGYARELFF; cdr3_nt: TGTGCCTGGAGTGTACCAGGGGGGTATGCCCGGGAGCTGTTTTTT
j_call: TRBJ1-2; d_call: -; clone_size: -; v_call: TRBV12-3/TRBV12-4; cdr3_aa: CASCLGGSYGYTF; cdr3_nt: TGTGCCAGCTGCCTTGGGGGCAGCTATGGCTACACCTTC
j_call: TRBJ1-4; d_call: -; clone_size: -; v_call: TRBV6-6; cdr3_aa: CASSYFGGSDEKLFF; cdr3_nt: TGTGCCAGCAGTTACTTTGGGGGGAGTGATGAAAAACTGTTTTTT
j_call: TRBJ2-1; d_call: TRBD2; clone_size: -; v_call: TRBV6-5; cdr3_aa: CASSYPGLAGGQQFF; cdr3_nt: TGTGCCAGCAGTTACCCCGGACTAGCGGGAGGGCAGCAGTTCTTC
j_call: TRBJ1-1; d_call: -; clone_size: -; v_call: TRBV19; cdr3_aa: CASSIASGSNTEAFF; cdr3_nt: TGTGCCAGTAGTATCGCGTCCGGGAGCAACACTGAAGCTTTCTTT
j_call: TRBJ2-1; d_call: TRBD2; clone_size: -; v_call: TRBV14; cdr3_aa: CASSHPLADEQFF; cdr3_nt: TGTGCCAGCAGCCACCCCCTAGCGGATGAGCAGTTCTTC
j_call: TRBJ1-3; d_call: TRBD1; clone_size: -; v_call: TRBV30; cdr3_aa: CAGTTGVIGNTIYF; cdr3_nt: TGTGCCGGGACAACAGGGGTTATTGGAAACACCATATATTTT
j_call: TRBJ1-1; d_call: -; clone_size: -; v_call: TRBV7-9; cdr3_aa: CASRAGVEAFF; cdr3_nt: TGTGCCAGCAGGGCAGGGGTTGAAGCTTTCTTT
j_call: TRBJ1-5; d_call: -; clone_size: -; v_call: TRBV12-3/TRBV12-4; cdr3_aa: CASSLSPQGTQHF; cdr3_nt: TGTGCCAGCAGTTTATCCCCACAGGGAACCCAGCATTTT
j_call: TRBJ1-5; d_call: -; clone_size: -; v_call: TRBV5-5; cdr3_aa: CASSLEGLGRDAYQPQHF; cdr3_nt: TGTGCCAGCAGCTTGGAGGGGTTGGGCAGGGATGCTTATCAGCCCCAGCATTTT
j_call: TRBJ1-5; d_call: -; clone_size: few; v_call: TRBV19; cdr3_aa: CASKDRPNSNQPQHF; cdr3_nt: TGTGCCAGCAAAGACAGGCCTAATAGCAATCAGCCCCAGCATTTT
j_call: TRBJ1-1; d_call: -; clone_size: -; v_call: TRBV2; cdr3_aa: CASSSQGTDTEAFF; cdr3_nt: TGTGCCAGCAGTTCACAGGGAACTGACACTGAAGCTTTCTTT
j_call: TRBJ2-2; d_call: TRBD1; clone_size: -; v_call: TRBV5-4; cdr3_aa: CASSLDGTVGAGELFF; cdr3_nt: TGTGCCAGCAGCTTGGACGGGACAGTGGGGGCCGGGGAGCTGTTTTTT
j_call: TRBJ1-4; d_call: TRBD1; clone_size: -; v_call: TRBV2; cdr3_aa: CASSDGVRGRLFF; cdr3_nt: TGTGCCAGCAGTGATGGGGTCAGGGGGCGTCTGTTTTTT
j_call: TRBJ2-7; d_call: -; clone_size: few; v_call: TRBV7-9; cdr3_aa: CASSPDSNEQYF; cdr3_nt: TGTGCCAGCAGCCCCGACAGCAACGAGCAGTACTTC
j_call: TRBJ2-7; d_call: TRBD2; clone_size: -; v_call: TRBV14; cdr3_aa: CASSPAGTSVYEQYF; cdr3_nt: TGTGCCAGCAGCCCCGCCGGGACTAGCGTCTACGAGCAGTACTTC
j_call: TRBJ2-7; d_call: TRBD2; clone_size: -; v_call: TRBV28; cdr3_aa: CASSGLAGDYEQYF; cdr3_nt: TGTGCCAGCAGTGGACTAGCGGGCGACTACGAGCAGTACTTC
j_call: TRBJ1-2; d_call: -; clone_size: -; v_call: TRBV5-1; cdr3_aa: CASSPGQDYGYTF; cdr3_nt: TGCGCCAGCAGCCCTGGACAAGACTATGGCTACACCTTC
j_call: TRBJ1-1; d_call: TRBD1; clone_size: once; v_call: TRBV6-5; cdr3_aa: CASSGQGGNTEAFF; cdr3_nt: TGTGCCAGCTCAGGACAGGGTGGGAACACTGAAGCTTTCTTT
j_call: TRBJ2-5; d_call: -; clone_size: -; v_call: TRBV7-2; cdr3_aa: CASSSDTRWETQYF; cdr3_nt: TGTGCCAGCAGCTCGGACACCCGGTGGGAGACCCAGTACTTC
j_call: TRBJ2-3; d_call: -; clone_size: -; v_call: TRBV7-9; cdr3_aa: CASSLSLAPDTQYF; cdr3_nt: TGTGCCAGCAGCTTGTCTTTGGCCCCAGATACGCAGTATTTT
j_call: TRBJ2-1; d_call: TRBD2; clone_size: -; v_call: TRBV27; cdr3_aa: CASSFPGGKNEQFF; cdr3_nt: TGTGCCAGCAGTTTTCCGGGAGGAAAGAATGAGCAGTTCTTC
j_call: TRBJ1-1; d_call: -; clone_size: once; v_call: TRBV7-9; cdr3_aa: CASSLVSSGQPEAFF; cdr3_nt: TGTGCCAGCAGCTTAGTTTCCAGCGGACAGCCTGAAGCTTTCTTT
j_call: TRBJ2-3; d_call: TRBD2; clone_size: -; v_call: TRBV18; cdr3_aa: CASSLSGTSGRAGSTDTQYF; cdr3_nt: TGTGCCAGCTCACTCTCCGGGACTAGCGGGAGGGCCGGGAGCACAGATACGCAGTATTTT
j_call: TRBJ2-2; d_call: TRBD2; clone_size: once; v_call: TRBV28; cdr3_aa: CASSFVSGLAGGGELFF; cdr3_nt: TGTGCCAGCAGTTTCGTCTCCGGACTAGCGGGAGGCGGGGAGCTGTTTTTT
j_call: TRBJ2-7; d_call: TRBD2; clone_size: -; v_call: TRBV6-1; cdr3_aa: CASSEAISRTSPYEQYF; cdr3_nt: TGTGCCAGCAGTGAAGCCATCTCGAGGACTAGCCCCTACGAGCAGTACTTC
j_call: TRBJ2-3; d_call: TRBD2; clone_size: -; v_call: TRBV5-5; cdr3_aa: CASSGERGALSTDTQYF; cdr3_nt: TGTGCCAGCAGCGGGGAGCGGGGGGCCCTGAGCACAGATACGCAGTATTTT
j_call: TRBJ1-1; d_call: -; clone_size: -; v_call: TRBV5-5; cdr3_aa: CASSFREGEAFF; cdr3_nt: TGTGCCAGCAGCTTTAGGGAGGGAGAAGCTTTCTTT
j_call: TRBJ2-5; d_call: -; clone_size: -; v_call: TRBV5-1; cdr3_aa: CASSGGTDFSETQYF; cdr3_nt: TGCGCCAGCAGCGGAGGGACAGACTTTTCAGAGACCCAGTACTTC
j_call: TRBJ1-1; d_call: -; clone_size: once; v_call: TRBV19; cdr3_aa: CASSIMADTEAFF; cdr3_nt: TGTGCCAGTAGTATAATGGCAGACACTGAAGCTTTCTTT
j_call: TRBJ1-1; d_call: -; clone_size: once; v_call: TRBV11-2; cdr3_aa: CASSLTGNTEAFF; cdr3_nt: TGTGCCAGCAGCCTCACGGGAAACACTGAAGCTTTCTTT
j_call: TRBJ2-1; d_call: -; clone_size: -; v_call: TRBV5-1; cdr3_aa: CATTKSGSGDNEQFF; cdr3_nt: TGCGCCACTACAAAGAGTGGTTCAGGGGACAATGAGCAGTTCTTC
j_call: TRBJ2-2; d_call: -; clone_size: -; v_call: TRBV6-4; cdr3_aa: CASSDQAGGELFF; cdr3_nt: TGTGCCAGCAGTGACCAGGCCGGCGGGGAGCTGTTTTTT
j_call: TRBJ2-1; d_call: -; clone_size: few; v_call: TRBV6-5; cdr3_aa: CASSYGQPTNEQFF; cdr3_nt: TGTGCCAGCAGTTACGGACAGCCTACCAATGAGCAGTTCTTC
j_call: TRBJ2-1; d_call: TRBD2; clone_size: -; v_call: TRBV4-2; cdr3_aa: CASSQDYSGGAYNEQFF; cdr3_nt: TGTGCCAGCAGCCAAGATTATAGCGGGGGGGCGTACAATGAGCAGTTCTTC
j_call: TRBJ1-5; d_call: TRBD1; clone_size: -; v_call: TRBV28; cdr3_aa: CASRGTGTQPQHF; cdr3_nt: TGTGCCAGCAGAGGGACAGGGACTCAGCCCCAGCATTTT
j_call: TRBJ2-1; d_call: TRBD2; clone_size: -; v_call: TRBV7-3; cdr3_aa: CASSLRGLAGGSSYNEQFF; cdr3_nt: TGTGCCAGCAGCCTAAGAGGGCTAGCGGGAGGGAGTTCCTACAATGAGCAGTTCTTC
j_call: TRBJ2-2; d_call: -; clone_size: few; v_call: TRBV11-1; cdr3_aa: CASSPVPGLGVGELFF; cdr3_nt: TGTGCCAGCAGCCCTGTCCCGGGACTCGGCGTGGGGGAGCTGTTTTTT
j_call: TRBJ2-2; d_call: -; clone_size: -; v_call: TRBV7-3; cdr3_aa: CASSLHAGGNTGELFF; cdr3_nt: TGTGCCAGCAGCTTACACGCGGGTGGGAACACCGGGGAGCTGTTTTTT
j_call: TRBJ1-3; d_call: -; clone_size: -; v_call: TRBV12-2; cdr3_aa: CASRLEVRSWSNTIYF; cdr3_nt: TGTGCAAGTCGCTTAGAGGTGCGATCGTGGAGCAACACCATATATTTT
j_call: TRBJ2-3; d_call: -; clone_size: -; v_call: TRBV6-5; cdr3_aa: CASLDSGADTQYF; cdr3_nt: TGTGCCAGCCTTGATTCGGGGGCAGATACGCAGTATTTT
j_call: TRBJ2-3; d_call: -; clone_size: few; v_call: TRBV11-2; cdr3_aa: CASSFNTDTQYF; cdr3_nt: TGTGCCAGCAGCTTTAACACAGATACGCAGTATTTT
j_call: TRBJ2-1; d_call: TRBD2; clone_size: -; v_call: TRBV4-1; cdr3_aa: CASSQLAGGGYNEQFF; cdr3_nt: TGCGCCAGCAGCCAGCTAGCGGGGGGCGGCTACAATGAGCAGTTCTTC
j_call: TRBJ2-3; d_call: TRBD2; clone_size: -; v_call: TRBV13; cdr3_aa: CASSSEAGVRDTQYF; cdr3_nt: TGTGCCAGCAGCTCTGAAGCGGGAGTTCGTGATACGCAGTATTTT
j_call: TRBJ2-1; d_call: -; clone_size: -; v_call: TRBV12-5; cdr3_aa: CASGLYGTGQWEQFF; cdr3_nt: TGTGCTAGTGGTTTGTATGGGACTGGGCAATGGGAGCAGTTCTTC
j_call: TRBJ2-7; d_call: TRBD1; clone_size: once; v_call: TRBV30; cdr3_aa: CAWSSGTGAYEQYF; cdr3_nt: TGTGCCTGGAGTTCCGGGACAGGGGCCTACGAGCAGTACTTC
j_call: TRBJ1-2; d_call: TRBD1; clone_size: -; v_call: TRBV28; cdr3_aa: CASSFTLPGTGLYGYTF; cdr3_nt: TGTGCCAGCAGTTTTACGCTACCCGGGACAGGGCTATATGGCTACACCTTC
j_call: TRBJ2-7; d_call: -; clone_size: -; v_call: TRBV28; cdr3_aa: CASISDQRLSSYEQYF; cdr3_nt: TGTGCCAGCATTTCCGACCAGAGGTTGAGCTCCTACGAGCAGTACTTC
j_call: TRBJ2-7; d_call: TRBD1; clone_size: -; v_call: TRBV5-1; cdr3_aa: CASSLFTGGGNEQYF; cdr3_nt: TGCGCCAGCAGCTTGTTCACAGGGGGCGGGAACGAGCAGTACTTC
j_call: TRBJ2-3; d_call: TRBD1; clone_size: -; v_call: TRBV3-1/TRBV3-2; cdr3_aa: CASSQRQGARDTQYF; cdr3_nt: TGTGCCAGCAGCCAACGTCAGGGGGCGAGAGATACGCAGTATTTT
j_call: TRBJ1-6; d_call: -; clone_size: -; v_call: TRBV4-1; cdr3_aa: CASSQDQDSPLHF; cdr3_nt: TGCGCCAGCAGCCAAGATCAGGATTCACCCCTCCACTTT